This T cell receptor beta chain emerged from a study of CD8+CD57+ T cells in acquired aplastic anemia. Study background: Recorded DNA amounts for sorted CD4+ and CD8+ cells had an average of about 3 ug. Notes on the study in general: CD8+ Simpson's diversity showed no significant patient-control difference. In common between the patients and the controls were nearly 30 CD8+ CDR3 sequences.

For this clonotype: The antigen is not known.

Individuals selected for sequencing had exhibited CD8+CD57+ cell expansion on flow cytometry. Patients had received no therapy at the time of blood sampling. The template for TCR beta VDJ and CDR3 sequence profiling was genomic DNA. MiXCR, applied by TCRdb to the reads, yields one record per CDR3 protein. The sample has a few hundred thousand distinct CDR3 sequences; roughly 53% are singletons. Per the germline V gene, CDR1 is DFQATT and CDR2 is SNEGSKA (reference sequence). The V and J ends lost 4 bases and 5 bases, in that order; junction bases with no gene match: 14. The CDR3 is 16 residues long. This chain connects TRBV20-1 to TRBJ1-2; 9 nucleotides agree with TRBD1. The sequence was collected from a human donor with aplastic anemia. The sample taken for sequencing was sorted CD4+, CD8+, or CD8+CD57+ T cells (not recorded which) from PBMCs. CDR3: CSATPPGQGAGYGYTF. CDR3 nucleotides: TGCAGTGCTACCCCCCCGGGACAGGGCGCGGGTTATGGCTACACCTTC.